This T cell receptor (beta chain) was identified during a study of cytomegalovirus exposure and HLA in healthy donors. On the study more broadly: Most genotyped donors, around 78% of 398, had Caucasian-associated genetic ancestry. Overall study results and limits: Reported results showed that the classifier diagnosed cytomegalovirus status with high specificity and sensitivity.

About this clone: Its cognate antigen is unknown.

Per germline, CDR1 MDHEN and CDR2 SYDVKM. Losses at the gene ends were 6 bases for V and 3 bases for J; bases not matched to a gene: 8. There are 17 residues in the CDR3. With 60 Vbeta and 13 Jbeta primers, the PCR was carried out. Data came from immunoSEQ multiplex PCR; TCRdb stores just in-frame clones and leaves some out. Of roughly 160,000 clones in the sample, 84% were seen once. The sequence was obtained from a man aged 30 to 45 in good health and CMV-seronegative. Source material: PBMCs. V gene TRBV28 combines with J gene TRBJ2-5; 15 positions agree with TRBD2. The CDR3 bases are TGTGCCAGCAGCTTTCCCGGGACTAGCGGGGGGAAAGAGACCCAGTACTTC. Amino acid sequence: CASSFPGTSGGKETQYF.